The next 12 T cell receptor beta chains were all read from a single sample in a study of T cell responses to AZD1222 COVID-19 vaccine. Some clones are missing from TCRdb's copy, which holds only in-frame ones; the method was immunoSEQ multiplex PCR. The table includes 90,000 to 120,000 clones, 87% detected once. The specimen was peripheral blood, collected on day 0 of AZD1222 vaccination. The source of these receptors is an adult in good health.

V is TRBV10-3 and J is TRBJ1-2, with 8 bases lining up with TRBD1. The CDR3 covers 15 residues. Per germline, CDR1 ENHRY and CDR2 SYGVKD. V shed 4 bases and J 4 bases; nucleotides not matched to a gene: 8. CDR3: CAISGRDRTFYGYTF. CDR3 DNA: TGTGCCATCAGTGGACGGGACAGGACATTCTATGGCTACACCTTC.

The chain couples TRBV2 to TRBJ1-2, with D hard to call. This CDR3 has 12 amino acids. Germline assignment: CDR1 SNHLY and CDR2 FYNNEI. The ends were cut back, 4 bases at V and 6 bases at J, with 9 bases in the middle. CDR3 in amino acids: CASSVRGDGYTF. CDR3 DNA: TGTGCCAGCAGTGTGCGGGGAGATGGCTACACCTTC.

The chain has TRBV6-5 and TRBJ1-4; 9 bases map to TRBD1. The CDR3 totals 14 residues. J lost 6 bases, V lost 7 bases, and 6 bases had no gene match. Per the germline V gene, CDR1 is MNHEY and CDR2 is SVGAGI. The CDR3 DNA is TGTGCCAGCACCAGCCGGGACAGGGATGAAAAACTGTTTTTT. Encoded protein: CASTSRDRDEKLFF.

The chain links TRBV7-3 to TRBJ2-3; the match to TRBD2 covers 7 bases. The V gene's germline CDR1 is SGHTA and CDR2 FQGTGA. The CDR3 loop spans 15 amino acids. V gave up 5 bases and J gave up 2 bases; unmatched junction bases: 7. The CDR3 protein is CASSTGTIHTDTQYF. CDR3 DNA sequence: TGTGCCAGCAGCACGGGGACTATCCACACAGATACGCAGTATTTT. The full variable domain, with the rest looked up from reference TRBV7-3 and TRBJ2-3, is GAGVSQTPSNKVTEKGKYVELRCDPISGHTALYWYRQSLGQGPEFLIYFQGTGAADDSGLPNDRFFAVRPEGSVSTLKIQRTERGDSAVYLCASSTGTIHTDTQYFGPGTRLTVL.

The rearrangement joins TRBV20-1 to TRBJ2-1, with D perhaps matching TRBD2 (6 bases). Per the germline V gene, CDR1 is DFQATT and CDR2 is SNEGSKA (reference sequence). V was clipped by 3 bases and J by 7 bases, with 16 bases between them. The CDR3 consists of 14 residues. The CDR3 nucleotides are TGCAGTGCTAGTCCGCTGGACTACCAAAATGAGCAGTTCTTC. Translating it yields CSASPLDYQNEQFF.

V and J are TRBV6-2 or TRBV6-3 and TRBJ2-1; 8 nucleotides line up with TRBD2. Germline V gives CDR1 MNHEY, CDR2 SVGEGT. The CDR3 has 14 residues. The trim removed 3 bases at V and 6 bases at J, leaving 4 bases unmatched. In DNA form, the CDR3 reads TGTGCCAGCAGTTATAGGCTAGCGGGCAATGAGCAGTTCTTC. This gives the protein CASSYRLAGNEQFF.

This chain joins TRBV7-9 and TRBJ2-1, with D hard to call. CDR1 SEHNR and CDR2 FQNEAQ come from the germline V gene (reference sequence). Trimming cost V 7 bases and J 2 bases, with 18 bases left between them. The CDR3 contains 16 residues. As DNA, the CDR3 is TGTGCCAGCACCAAAATCGTTCAAAGGCCCTACAATGAGCAGTTCTTC. Translated, it gives CASTKIVQRPYNEQFF.

In this sample, this clone turned up a few times. V and J are TRBV4-3 and TRBJ2-2; no clear D gene. Trimming cost V 0 bases and J 3 bases, with 5 bases left between them. Germline-derived CDR1 and CDR2 are LGHNA and YSLEER. There are 14 residues in the CDR3. DNA of the CDR3: TGCGCCAGCAGCCAAGACGTACACACCGGGGAGCTGTTTTTT. As protein: CASSQDVHTGELFF.

This chain joins TRBV10-1 and TRBJ2-7, with 8 bases that match TRBD2. This CDR3 is built from 16 residues. Germline lookup yields CDR1 WNHNN and CDR2 SYGVQD (reference sequence). V trimming: 4 bases; J trimming: 6 bases; junction bases outside the gene matches: 14. The CDR3 DNA reads TGCGCCAGCAGTGTGCGGGGGGACCTAGGGACGCCCGAGCAGTACTTC. The encoded protein is CASSVRGDLGTPEQYF.

The chain uses TRBV30 and TRBJ1-3; D perhaps matches TRBD1 (6 bases). Germline lookup yields CDR1 GTSNPN and CDR2 SVGIG (reference sequence). Trimming took off 2 bases at V and 0 bases at J, with 11 bases between the two ends. CDR3 length: 15 residues. The chain's CDR3 is CAWSPMGASGNTIYF. The CDR3 coding sequence is TGTGCCTGGAGTCCCATGGGGGCCTCTGGAAACACCATATATTTT.

This chain joins TRBV27 and TRBJ2-5, with unresolved D. The V end was cut by 6 bases, the J end by 1 base, with 18 bases between. Germline lookup yields CDR1 MNHEY and CDR2 SMNVEV (reference sequence). CDR3 length equals 16 residues. The CDR3, as DNA: TGTGCCAGCAGATGGTCGTGGGGTACGGGCCAAGAGACCCAGTACTTC. Translated: CASRWSWGTGQETQYF.

The rearrangement links TRBV4-3 to TRBJ1-1; TRBD1 might be the D (6 bases). This CDR3 region has 16 residues. With 0 bases removed from V and 0 bases from J, the gap between germline ends came to 11 bases. The germline gives CDR1 LGHNA, CDR2 YSLEER. The CDR3 reads CASSQEGALMNTEAFF. CDR3 nucleotides: TGCGCCAGCAGCCAAGAGGGGGCCCTCATGAACACTGAAGCTTTCTTT.